This T cell receptor (beta chain) came from a study of OX40 agonist ivuxolimab in advanced cancers. For the wider study: Ivuxolimab, which targeted the costimulatory receptor OX40 (CD134), was an agonistic, fully human IgG2 monoclonal antibody. Partial responses occurred in three dose-escalation patients, of whom one had hepatocellular carcinoma and two had cutaneous melanoma. The point of sequencing TCRbeta in the periphery was to test whether ivuxolimab changed TCR sequence diversity and drove clonal T-cell expansion. Patients were allowed to have had prior anti-PD-1, anti-PD-L1 or anti-CTLA-4 therapy, and less than 45% of the dose-escalation patients had previously received checkpoint inhibitors. Intravenous ivuxolimab was administered to patients every 2 weeks at six dose levels: 0.01, 0.1, 0.3, 1.5, 3 and 10 mg/kg. The paper reports the monotherapy dose-escalation portion (N of about 54 patients) of the phase I ivuxolimab trial. The dose-escalation cohort was roughly 80% male with a mean age of approximately 59 years, ranging from 23 to 79. Of the approximately 54 patients in dose escalation, about 20 had hepatocellular carcinoma, about 15 had melanoma, 9 had renal cell carcinoma and 9 had head and neck cancer. General study outcomes and caveats: In the 0.1-3.0 mg/kg groups, partial responders were among the patients with the lowest normalized peripheral clonal expansion, particularly in CD8+ T cells. Antigen specificity was not determined for the clonally expanded peripheral T cells. Low levels of normalized T-cell clonal expansion were also shown by some nonresponding patients. On average, CD8+ T cells showed more expanded clones than CD4+ T cells after ivuxolimab. At doses from 0.1 to 3.0 mg/kg, clonal expansion was seen in both CD4+ and CD8+ blood T cells between baseline and week 6.

Genomic DNA was extracted from sorted cells for sequencing of the TCRbeta CDR3 region. The immunoSEQ Assay was used for sequencing of TCRbeta CDR3 regions. TCRdb limited this immuneACCESS table to in-frame rearrangements with V and J called. A share of clones is missing; checked studies link under half to unresolved V genes, and the rest is unexplained. The sample table records about 36,000 clones; roughly four fifths of these occur just once. Less than 20% of the sample is held by the ten biggest clonotypes. The trial excluded patients who had a history of autoimmune disease or were on systemic immunosuppression. Peripheral blood for TCR sequencing was collected from all dose cohorts at baseline, on cycle 4 day 1, and on cycle 7 day 1. Samples came from an open-label, multicenter, first-in-human phase I dose-escalation trial of ivuxolimab. Adults with locally advanced or metastatic head and neck squamous cell, hepatocellular, melanoma or renal cell carcinoma were enrolled in the trial. Before TCR sequencing, CD4+ T cells and CD8+ T cells from peripheral blood were sorted into separate populations.

Based on the germline V gene, the CDR1 and CDR2 sequences are SGHVS and FNYEAQ. Deletion took 1 base off V and 0 bases off J, with a span of 16 bases between the germline ends. The CDR3 runs 17 amino acids, cysteine and phenylalanine included. Of all the DNA, just the CDR3 is kept, 51 bases in frame from base 1. Comments on this clone: The antigen it binds to is not known. Per-base qualities were not stored, and no clone one base away is much larger.

The sequencing used CD4+ or CD8+ T cells sorted from blood, collected in a trial of the OX40 agonist ivuxolimab. This clonotype originated in an adult with an advanced solid tumor such as melanoma, head and neck, liver or kidney cancer. Recombination linked TRBV7-6 to TRBJ2-7; no confident D gene assignment can be made. The CDR3 region reads CASSLVRRLILSYEQYF. The DNA sequence is as follows: TGTGCCAGCAGCTTAGTGCGGCGGCTGATCCTCTCCTACGAGCAGTACTTC.